This TCR beta chain came from a study of blood T cell repertoires in COVID-19. About the research overall: Sites in the United States, Italy and Spain provided acute and convalescent COVID-19 samples. PBMCs, B-cell-depleted T cells, or T cells were the source of the cDNA or gDNA that made up the material.

Per the study methods: For nucleated cells, counts were estimated from reference gene primer amplification. Sequencing used immunoSEQ multiplex PCR; TCRdb keeps in-frame clones, though not all of them. V and J calls and clone size come straight from that table; D and trimming were deduced from the DNA. The sample shows hundreds of thousands of clones, 86% of them seen only once. CDR3 length: 15 residues. Trimming removed 3 bases from V and 2 bases from J; junction bases left unmatched: 3. Per the germline V gene, CDR1 is KGHDR and CDR2 is SFDVKD. Sequencing used peripheral blood. The TCR originated in a woman in her twenties or thirties who had recovered from COVID-19. The V gene is TRBV24-1, the J gene TRBJ2-1; 7 bases fit TRBD1. In DNA form, the CDR3 reads TGTGCCACCAGTGATCCCGGGACAGCCTACAATGAGCAGTTCTTC. Its translation is CATSDPGTAYNEQFF.